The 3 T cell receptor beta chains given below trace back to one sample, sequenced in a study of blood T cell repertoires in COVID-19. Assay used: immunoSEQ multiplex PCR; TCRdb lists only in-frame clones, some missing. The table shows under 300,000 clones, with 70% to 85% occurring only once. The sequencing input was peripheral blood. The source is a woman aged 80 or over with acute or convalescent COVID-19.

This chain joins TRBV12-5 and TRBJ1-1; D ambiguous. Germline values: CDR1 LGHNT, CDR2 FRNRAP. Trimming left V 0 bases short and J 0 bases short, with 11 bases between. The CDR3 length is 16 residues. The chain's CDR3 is CASGLVIRGLNTEAFF. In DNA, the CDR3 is TGTGCTAGTGGTTTGGTAATCAGAGGGCTGAACACTGAAGCTTTCTTT.

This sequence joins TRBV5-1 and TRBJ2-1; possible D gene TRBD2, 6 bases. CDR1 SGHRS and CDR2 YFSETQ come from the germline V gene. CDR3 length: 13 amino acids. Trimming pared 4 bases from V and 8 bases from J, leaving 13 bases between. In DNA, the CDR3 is TGCGCCAGCAGCCGCCGGGAGTCCGATGAGCAGTTCTTC. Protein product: CASSRRESDEQFF.

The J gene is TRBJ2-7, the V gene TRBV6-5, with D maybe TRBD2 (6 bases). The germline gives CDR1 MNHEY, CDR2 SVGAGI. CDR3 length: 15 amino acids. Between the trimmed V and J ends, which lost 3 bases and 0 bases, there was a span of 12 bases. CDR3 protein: CASSYSLADSYEQYF. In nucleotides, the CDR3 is TGTGCCAGCAGTTATTCCTTAGCGGACTCCTACGAGCAGTACTTC.